This T cell receptor beta chain came from a study of cytomegalovirus exposure and HLA in healthy donors. The PCR contained 60 Vbeta and 13 Jbeta primers. Produced via immunoSEQ multiplex PCR; TCRdb's table is partial and in-frame only. Among 150,000 or so clones listed, over 60% were seen once. The source of this sequence is a male donor in good health and CMV-seronegative. The sequenced sample was PBMCs.

The CDR3 spells CASSISTGLNANEKLFF. The CDR3 nucleotides read TGTGCCAGCAGCATCTCTACAGGATTAAATGCTAATGAAAAACTGTTTTTT. This chain joins TRBV5-5 and TRBJ1-4; perhaps TRBD1 as D (5 bases). This CDR3 is 17 amino acids long. Looked up from germline, CDR1 is SGHKS and CDR2 is YYEKEE (reference sequence). Trimming took off 4 bases at V and 3 bases at J, with 19 bases between the two ends.